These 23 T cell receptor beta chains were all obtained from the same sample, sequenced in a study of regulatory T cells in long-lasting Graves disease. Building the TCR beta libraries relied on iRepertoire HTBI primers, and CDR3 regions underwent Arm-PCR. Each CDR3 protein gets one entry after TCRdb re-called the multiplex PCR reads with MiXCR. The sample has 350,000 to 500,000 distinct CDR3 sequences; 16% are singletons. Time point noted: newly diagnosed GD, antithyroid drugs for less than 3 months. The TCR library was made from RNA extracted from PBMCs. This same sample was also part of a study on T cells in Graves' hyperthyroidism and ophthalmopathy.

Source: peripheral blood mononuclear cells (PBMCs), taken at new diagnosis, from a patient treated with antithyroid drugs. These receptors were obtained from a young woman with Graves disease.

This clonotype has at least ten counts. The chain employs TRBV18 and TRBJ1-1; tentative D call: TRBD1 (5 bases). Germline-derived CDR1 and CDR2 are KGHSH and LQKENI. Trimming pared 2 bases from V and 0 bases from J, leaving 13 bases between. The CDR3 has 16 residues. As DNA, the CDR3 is TGTGCCAGCTCACCAGAGGGGACCTTTTTGAACACTGAAGCTTTCTTT. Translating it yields CASSPEGTFLNTEAFF.

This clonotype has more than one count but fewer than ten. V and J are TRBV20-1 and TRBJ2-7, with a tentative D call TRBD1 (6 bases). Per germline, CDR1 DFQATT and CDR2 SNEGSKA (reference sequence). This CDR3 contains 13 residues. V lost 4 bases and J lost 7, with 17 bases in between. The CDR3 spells CSATTGDPSEQYF. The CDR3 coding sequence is TGCAGTGCTACGACAGGTGACCCTAGTGAGCAGTACTTC.

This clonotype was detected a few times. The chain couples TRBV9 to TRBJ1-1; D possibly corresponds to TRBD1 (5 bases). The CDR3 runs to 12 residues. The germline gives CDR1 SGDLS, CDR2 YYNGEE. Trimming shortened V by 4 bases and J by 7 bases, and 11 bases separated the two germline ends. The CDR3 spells CASSRDAREAFF. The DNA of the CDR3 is TGTGCCAGCAGCCGGGACGCCCGTGAAGCTTTCTTT.

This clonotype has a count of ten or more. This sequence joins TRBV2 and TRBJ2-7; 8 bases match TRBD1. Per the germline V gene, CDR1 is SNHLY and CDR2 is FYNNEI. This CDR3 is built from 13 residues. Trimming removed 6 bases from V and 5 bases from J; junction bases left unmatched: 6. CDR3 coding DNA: TGTGCCAGCAGCAGACAGGGGTTCAACGAGCAGTACTTC. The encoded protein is CASSRQGFNEQYF.

CDR3 region: CSATTGYTEAFF. DNA for the CDR3: TGCAGTGCTACCACAGGGTACACTGAAGCTTTCTTT. The chain couples TRBV20-1 to TRBJ1-1; a possible D gene is TRBD1 (6 bases). Trimming took off 4 bases at V and 3 bases at J, with 9 bases between the two ends. Germline-derived CDR1 and CDR2 are DFQATT and SNEGSKA (reference sequence). CDR3 length: 12 amino acids.

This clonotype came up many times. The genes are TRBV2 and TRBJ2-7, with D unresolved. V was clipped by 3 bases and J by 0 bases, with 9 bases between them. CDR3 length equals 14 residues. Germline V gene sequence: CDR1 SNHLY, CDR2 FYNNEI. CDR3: CASSDQDGSYEQYF. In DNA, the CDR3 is TGTGCCAGCAGTGACCAAGACGGCTCCTACGAGCAGTACTTC.

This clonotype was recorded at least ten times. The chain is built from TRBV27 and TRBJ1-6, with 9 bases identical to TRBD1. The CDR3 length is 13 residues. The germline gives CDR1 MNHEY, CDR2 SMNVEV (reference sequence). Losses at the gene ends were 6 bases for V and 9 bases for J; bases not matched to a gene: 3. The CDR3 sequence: CASRQGARSPLHF. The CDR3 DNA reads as TGTGCCAGCAGACAGGGGGCGCGTTCACCCCTCCACTTT.

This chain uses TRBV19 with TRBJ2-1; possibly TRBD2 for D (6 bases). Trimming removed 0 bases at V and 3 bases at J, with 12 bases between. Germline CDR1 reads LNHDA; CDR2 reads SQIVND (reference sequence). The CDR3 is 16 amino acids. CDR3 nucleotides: TGTGCCAGTAGTATAGACGGGGTAGCGGACTACAATGAGCAGTTCTTC. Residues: CASSIDGVADYNEQFF.

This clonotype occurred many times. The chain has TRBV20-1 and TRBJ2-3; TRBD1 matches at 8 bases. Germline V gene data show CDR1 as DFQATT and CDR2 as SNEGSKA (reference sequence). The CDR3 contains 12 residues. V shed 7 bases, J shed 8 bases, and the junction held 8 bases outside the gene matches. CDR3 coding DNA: TGCAGTGGCGGGACAGGATCCGGTACGCAGTATTTT. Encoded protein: CSGGTGSGTQYF.

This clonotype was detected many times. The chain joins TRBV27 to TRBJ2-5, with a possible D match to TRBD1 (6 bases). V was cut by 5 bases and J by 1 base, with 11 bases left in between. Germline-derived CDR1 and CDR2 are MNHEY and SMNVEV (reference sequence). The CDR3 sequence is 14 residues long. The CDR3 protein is CASSGRDTQETQYF. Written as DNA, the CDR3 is TGTGCCAGCAGTGGTAGGGACACCCAAGAGACCCAGTACTTC.

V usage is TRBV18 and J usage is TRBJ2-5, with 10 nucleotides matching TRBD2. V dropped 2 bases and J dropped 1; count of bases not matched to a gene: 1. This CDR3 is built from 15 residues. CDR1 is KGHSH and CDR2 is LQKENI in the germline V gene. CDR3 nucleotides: TGTGCCAGCTCACCATGGACTAGCGGCCAAGAGACCCAGTACTTC. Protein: CASSPWTSGQETQYF.

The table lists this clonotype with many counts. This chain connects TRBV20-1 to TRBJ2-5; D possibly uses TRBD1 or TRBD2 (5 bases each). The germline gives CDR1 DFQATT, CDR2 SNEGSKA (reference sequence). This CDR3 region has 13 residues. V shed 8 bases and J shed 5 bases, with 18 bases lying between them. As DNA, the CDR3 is TGCAGTCCTCCCCCACCTTGGGGGGAGACCCAGTACTTC. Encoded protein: CSPPPPWGETQYF.

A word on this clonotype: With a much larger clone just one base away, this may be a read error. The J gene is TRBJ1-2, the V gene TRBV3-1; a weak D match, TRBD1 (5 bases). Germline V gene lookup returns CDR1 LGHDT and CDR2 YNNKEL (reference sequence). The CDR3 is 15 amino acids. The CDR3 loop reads CAGSPEGDRLDGYTF. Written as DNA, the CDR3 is TGTGCCGGCAGCCCCGAAGGGGACCGACTGGATGGCTACACCTTC.

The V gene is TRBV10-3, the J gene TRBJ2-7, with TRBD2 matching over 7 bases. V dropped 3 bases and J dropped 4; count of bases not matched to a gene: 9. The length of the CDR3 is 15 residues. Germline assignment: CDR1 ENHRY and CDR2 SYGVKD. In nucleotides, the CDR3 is TGTGCCATCAGTGACTCGGGGGGTAGCAGATACGAGCAGTACTTC. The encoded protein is CAISDSGGSRYEQYF.

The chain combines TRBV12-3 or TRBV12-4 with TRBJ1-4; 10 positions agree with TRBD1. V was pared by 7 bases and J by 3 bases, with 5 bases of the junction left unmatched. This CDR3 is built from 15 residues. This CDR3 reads CASTEGQGSNEKLFF. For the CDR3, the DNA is TGTGCCAGCACCGAGGGACAGGGGTCTAATGAAAAACTGTTTTTT.

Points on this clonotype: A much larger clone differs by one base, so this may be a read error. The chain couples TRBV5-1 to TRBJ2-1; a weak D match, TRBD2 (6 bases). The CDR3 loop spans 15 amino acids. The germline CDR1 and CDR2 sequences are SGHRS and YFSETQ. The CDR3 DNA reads TGCGCCATCAGCTTGGAGCCGGGAGAAACGCCCGAGCAGTTCTTC. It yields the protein CAISLEPGETPEQFF. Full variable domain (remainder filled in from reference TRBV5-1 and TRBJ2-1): KAGVTQTPRYLIKTRGQQVTLSCSPISGHRSVSWYQQTPGQGLQFLFEYFSETQRNKGNFPGRFSGRQFSNSRSEMNVSTLELGDSALYLCAISLEPGETPEQFFGPGTRLTVL.

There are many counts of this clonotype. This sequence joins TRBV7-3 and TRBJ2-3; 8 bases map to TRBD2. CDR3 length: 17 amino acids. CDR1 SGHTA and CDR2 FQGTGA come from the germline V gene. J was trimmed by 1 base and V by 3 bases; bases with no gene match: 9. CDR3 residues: CASSFSGRGRGTDTQYF. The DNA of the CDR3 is TGTGCCAGCAGCTTCAGCGGGAGAGGGCGTGGCACAGATACGCAGTATTTT.

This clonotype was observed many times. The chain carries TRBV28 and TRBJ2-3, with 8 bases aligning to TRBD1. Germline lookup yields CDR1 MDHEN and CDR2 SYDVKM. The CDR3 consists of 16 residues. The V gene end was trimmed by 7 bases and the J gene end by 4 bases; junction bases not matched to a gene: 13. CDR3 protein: CASISRTGYLSDTQYF. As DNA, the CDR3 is TGTGCCAGCATTAGTAGGACAGGGTATCTGTCAGATACGCAGTATTTT.

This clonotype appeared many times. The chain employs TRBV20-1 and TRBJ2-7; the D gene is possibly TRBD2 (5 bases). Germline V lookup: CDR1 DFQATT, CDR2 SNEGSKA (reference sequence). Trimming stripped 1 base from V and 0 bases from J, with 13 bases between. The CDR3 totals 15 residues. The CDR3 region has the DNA TGCAGTGCTAGAGTGTGGCGGGCACTCTCCTACGAGCAGTACTTC. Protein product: CSARVWRALSYEQYF.

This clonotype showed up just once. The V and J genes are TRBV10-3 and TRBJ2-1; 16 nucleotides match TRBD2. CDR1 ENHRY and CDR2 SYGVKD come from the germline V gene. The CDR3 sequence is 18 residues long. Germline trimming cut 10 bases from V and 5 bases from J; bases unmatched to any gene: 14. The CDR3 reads CATASGTSGRASDNEQFF. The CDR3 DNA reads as TGTGCCACCGCCTCCGGGACTAGCGGGAGGGCCAGCGACAATGAGCAGTTCTTC.

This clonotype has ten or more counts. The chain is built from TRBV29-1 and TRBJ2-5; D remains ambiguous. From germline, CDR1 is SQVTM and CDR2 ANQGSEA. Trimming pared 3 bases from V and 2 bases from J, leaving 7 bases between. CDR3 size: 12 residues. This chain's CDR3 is CSVEGGQETQYF. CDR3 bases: TGCAGCGTTGAGGGTGGGCAAGAGACCCAGTACTTC.

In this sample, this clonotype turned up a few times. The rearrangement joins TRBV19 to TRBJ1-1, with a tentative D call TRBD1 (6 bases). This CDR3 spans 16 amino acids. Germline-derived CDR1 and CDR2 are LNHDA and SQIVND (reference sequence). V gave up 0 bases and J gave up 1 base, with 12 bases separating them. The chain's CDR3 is CASSIDQGGGNTEAFF. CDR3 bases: TGTGCCAGTAGTATAGATCAAGGAGGGGGGAACACTGAAGCTTTCTTT.

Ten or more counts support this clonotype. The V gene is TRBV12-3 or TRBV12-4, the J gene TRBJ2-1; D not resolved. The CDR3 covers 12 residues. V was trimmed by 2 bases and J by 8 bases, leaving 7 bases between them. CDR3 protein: CASSLKGDEQFF. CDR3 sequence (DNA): TGTGCCAGCAGTTTAAAGGGCGATGAGCAGTTCTTC.